A selection of T cell receptor beta chains follows, all from one sample in a study. Each CDR3 protein gets one entry after TCRdb re-called the RT-PCR reads with MiXCR. In the table there are 650,000 to 800,000 distinct CDR3 sequences, 12% to 15% of which are singletons. The sequenced sample consisted of memory CD4+ T cells from blood. The receptors originated from a female donor in good health, serving as a healthy control. Each CDR3 is given with its conserved first and last residue. Each record gives: J gene, clone size, V gene, D gene, CDR3 DNA, CDR3 protein. The D gene is left open where the match is weak. Clone size is not always given. Where it is, it says once, few, many or a class for expanded clones.

j_call: TRBJ2-7
clone_size: few
v_call: TRBV18
d_call: -
cdr3_nt: TGTGCCAGCTCACCCCCCGGAGGCCAAGAGCAGTACTTC
cdr3_aa: CASSPPGGQEQYF

j_call: TRBJ2-1
clone_size: few
v_call: TRBV20-1
d_call: -
cdr3_nt: TGCAGTGCTAGAGATCTGGCGGAACCCTACAATGAGCAGTTCTTC
cdr3_aa: CSARDLAEPYNEQFF

j_call: TRBJ2-1
clone_size: -
v_call: TRBV6-2/TRBV6-3
d_call: -
cdr3_nt: TGTGCCAGCAGCCCGTCGTGGAGGATGGATGAGCAGTTCTTC
cdr3_aa: CASSPSWRMDEQFF

j_call: TRBJ2-1
clone_size: -
v_call: TRBV7-3
d_call: -
cdr3_nt: TGTGCCAGCAGCTTAACCTCCAGGGTCCCCTACAATGAGCAGTTCTTC
cdr3_aa: CASSLTSRVPYNEQFF

j_call: TRBJ1-5
clone_size: -
v_call: TRBV12-3/TRBV12-4
d_call: -
cdr3_nt: TGTGCCAGCAGTTTCGAGGGGCCCCAGCATTTT
cdr3_aa: CASSFEGPQHF

j_call: TRBJ2-2
clone_size: -
v_call: TRBV28
d_call: -
cdr3_nt: TGTGCCACAGCAGGGGGCGGGAGGGCCACCGGGGAGCTGTTTTTT
cdr3_aa: CATAGGGRATGELFF

j_call: TRBJ1-1
clone_size: many
v_call: TRBV20-1
d_call: -
cdr3_nt: TGCAGTGCTAGATTGGGGAACACTGAAGCTTTCTTT
cdr3_aa: CSARLGNTEAFF

j_call: TRBJ1-1
clone_size: -
v_call: TRBV15
d_call: -
cdr3_nt: TGTGCCACCAGCAGAGGCTCCGAGACTGAAGCTTTCTTT
cdr3_aa: CATSRGSETEAFF

j_call: TRBJ1-4
clone_size: few
v_call: TRBV7-6
d_call: -
cdr3_nt: TGTGCCAGCAGCCAAGGGGCCCAAACGGGGGAAAAACTGTTTTTT
cdr3_aa: CASSQGAQTGEKLFF

j_call: TRBJ2-2
clone_size: few
v_call: TRBV9
d_call: -
cdr3_nt: TGTGCCAGCAGCTTCGGACGGGGGTTAGGAGCCGGGGAGCTGTTTTTT
cdr3_aa: CASSFGRGLGAGELFF

j_call: TRBJ2-3
clone_size: -
v_call: TRBV14
d_call: -
cdr3_nt: TGTGCCAGCAGCCACCGCTGGACTAGCACAGATACGCAGTATTTT
cdr3_aa: CASSHRWTSTDTQYF

j_call: TRBJ2-1
clone_size: few
v_call: TRBV28
d_call: TRBD1
cdr3_nt: TGTGCCAGCAGTCCCGGGACAGGGAACTACAATGAGCAGTTCTTC
cdr3_aa: CASSPGTGNYNEQFF

j_call: TRBJ2-3
clone_size: many
v_call: TRBV6-5
d_call: -
cdr3_nt: TGTGCCAGCAGTTCCGCAAATACGCAGTATTTT
cdr3_aa: CASSSANTQYF

j_call: TRBJ2-6
clone_size: many
v_call: TRBV4-2
d_call: -
cdr3_nt: TGTGCCAGCAGCCAAGATCAGCCTGGGGCCAACGTCCTGACTTTC
cdr3_aa: CASSQDQPGANVLTF

j_call: TRBJ2-7
clone_size: many
v_call: TRBV3-1
d_call: TRBD1
cdr3_nt: TGTGCCAGCAGCCTAGGGACAGTCGGGGAGCAGTACTTC
cdr3_aa: CASSLGTVGEQYF

j_call: TRBJ1-2
clone_size: few
v_call: TRBV18
d_call: -
cdr3_nt: TGTGCCAGCTCACCACCTTCGGGGAGCTCGGGCTATGGCTACACCTTC
cdr3_aa: CASSPPSGSSGYGYTF

j_call: TRBJ2-2
clone_size: -
v_call: TRBV7-2
d_call: -
cdr3_nt: TGTGCCAGCAGCTTTGAACGAACCGGGGAGCTGTTTTTT
cdr3_aa: CASSFERTGELFF

j_call: TRBJ2-1
clone_size: -
v_call: TRBV14
d_call: -
cdr3_nt: TGTGCCAGCAGCCATCAGAACAATAACAATGAGCAGTTCTTC
cdr3_aa: CASSHQNNNNEQFF

j_call: TRBJ2-1
clone_size: many
v_call: TRBV5-1
d_call: TRBD2
cdr3_nt: TGCGCCAGCAGCTTGTGGGGGGGTAGCTCCTACAATGAGCAGTTCTTC
cdr3_aa: CASSLWGGSSYNEQFF

j_call: TRBJ1-1
clone_size: -
v_call: TRBV4-3
d_call: -
cdr3_nt: TGCGCCAGCAGCCTGGACCACAAAAACACTGAAGCTTTCTTT
cdr3_aa: CASSLDHKNTEAFF

j_call: TRBJ1-4
clone_size: few
v_call: TRBV27
d_call: -
cdr3_nt: TGTGCCAGCCGAGGGCAGCCGGCTAATGAAAAACTGTTTTTT
cdr3_aa: CASRGQPANEKLFF

j_call: TRBJ2-1
clone_size: few
v_call: TRBV3-1
d_call: -
cdr3_nt: TGTGCCAGCAGCCAAGCAGGATCCGCTGGACAGTTCTTC
cdr3_aa: CASSQAGSAGQFF

j_call: TRBJ2-2
clone_size: few
v_call: TRBV6-5
d_call: TRBD2
cdr3_nt: TGTGCCAGCAGTTCGGGACTAGTAGCCGGGGAGCTGTTTTTT
cdr3_aa: CASSSGLVAGELFF

j_call: TRBJ1-2
clone_size: few
v_call: TRBV12-3/TRBV12-4
d_call: -
cdr3_nt: TGTGCCAGCAGTACATATTCCGGTGGCTACACCTTC
cdr3_aa: CASSTYSGGYTF

j_call: TRBJ2-5
clone_size: few
v_call: TRBV24-1
d_call: -
cdr3_nt: TGTGCCACCATACAAAGAGAGACCCAGTACTTC
cdr3_aa: CATIQRETQYF

j_call: TRBJ1-1
clone_size: -
v_call: TRBV9
d_call: -
cdr3_nt: TGTGCCAGCAGCCGAGAGGGGGGGTACACTGAAGCTTTCTTT
cdr3_aa: CASSREGGYTEAFF

j_call: TRBJ1-2
clone_size: -
v_call: TRBV6-2/TRBV6-3
d_call: -
cdr3_nt: TGTGCCAGCAGTTACTCCGGACATTACTATGGCTACACCTTC
cdr3_aa: CASSYSGHYYGYTF

j_call: TRBJ2-1
clone_size: -
v_call: TRBV20-1
d_call: -
cdr3_nt: TGCAGTGCTAGAGCTAGTATCGGAATCGTTGAGCAGTTCTTC
cdr3_aa: CSARASIGIVEQFF

j_call: TRBJ2-7
clone_size: many
v_call: TRBV10-3
d_call: -
cdr3_nt: TGTGCCAGCACCCAAGACAGCTACCAACACTCCTACGAGCAGTACTTC
cdr3_aa: CASTQDSYQHSYEQYF

j_call: TRBJ1-3
clone_size: many
v_call: TRBV27
d_call: -
cdr3_nt: TGTGCCAGCAGTAGGGGACGGCCAAGCTCTGGAAACACCATATATTTT
cdr3_aa: CASSRGRPSSGNTIYF

j_call: TRBJ2-7
clone_size: -
v_call: TRBV3-1
d_call: -
cdr3_nt: TGTGCCAGCCAGGGTACTTACGAGCAGTACTTC
cdr3_aa: CASQGTYEQYF

j_call: TRBJ2-7
clone_size: -
v_call: TRBV7-3
d_call: -
cdr3_nt: TGTGCCAGCAGCTTAAGCAGTACGTACTTC
cdr3_aa: CASSLSSTYF